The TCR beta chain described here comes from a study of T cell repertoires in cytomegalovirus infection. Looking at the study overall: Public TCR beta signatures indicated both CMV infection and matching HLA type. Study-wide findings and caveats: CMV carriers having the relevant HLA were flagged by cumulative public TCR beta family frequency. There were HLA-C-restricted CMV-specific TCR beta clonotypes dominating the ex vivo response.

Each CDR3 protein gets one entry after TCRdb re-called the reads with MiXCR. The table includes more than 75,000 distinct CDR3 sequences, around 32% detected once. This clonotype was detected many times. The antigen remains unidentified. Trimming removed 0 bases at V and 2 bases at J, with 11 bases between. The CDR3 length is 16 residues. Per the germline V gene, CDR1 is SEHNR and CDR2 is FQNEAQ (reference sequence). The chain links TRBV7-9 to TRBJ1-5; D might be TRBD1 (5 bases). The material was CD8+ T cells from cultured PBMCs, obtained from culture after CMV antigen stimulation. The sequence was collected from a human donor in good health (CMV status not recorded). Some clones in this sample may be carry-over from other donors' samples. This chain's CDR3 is CASSLAVGGGNQPQHF. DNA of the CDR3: TGTGCCAGCAGCTTAGCGGTGGGGGGTGGCAATCAGCCCCAGCATTTT.